This TCR beta chain emerged from a study of T-cell memory formation after mild COVID-19. The ends were cut back, 5 bases at V and 8 bases at J, with 15 bases in the middle. The CDR3 covers 13 residues. Germline V gene sequence: CDR1 SEHNR, CDR2 FQNEAQ (reference sequence). About this clonotype: Antigen specificity is unknown.

General study points: Among contracting clones, CD4+ were mainly CM/EM and CD8+ enriched in EMRA. The study detected some responding clones in pre-infection memory, suggesting cross-reactive memory joined. Day 15 to 85 contracting clones showed balanced CD4/CD8; later expanders leaned CD4+.

In TCRdb, the 5' RACE reads were re-called with MiXCR into one record per CDR3 protein. The sample holds around 470,000 distinct CDR3 sequences, approximately 20% seen once. The V gene is TRBV7-9, the J gene TRBJ1-1; the D gene is possibly TRBD1 (6 bases). The sample taken for sequencing was PBMCs or a T cell subset sorted from them (not recorded which). This TCR was sampled from an adult woman who had mild COVID-19 (a few samples of this study predate the infection). Cell type and time point are not known. CDR3 sequence: CASSLFGGREAFF. In DNA, the CDR3 is TGTGCCAGCAGCCTATTCGGGGGGCGCGAAGCTTTCTTT. The full variable domain, rest sourced from reference TRBV7-9 and TRBJ1-1, is DTGVSQNPRHKITKRGQNVTFRCDPISEHNRLYWYRQTLGQGPEFLTYFQNEAQLEKSRLLSDRFSAERPKGSFSTLEIQRTEQGDSAMYLCASSLFGGREAFFGQGTRLTVV.